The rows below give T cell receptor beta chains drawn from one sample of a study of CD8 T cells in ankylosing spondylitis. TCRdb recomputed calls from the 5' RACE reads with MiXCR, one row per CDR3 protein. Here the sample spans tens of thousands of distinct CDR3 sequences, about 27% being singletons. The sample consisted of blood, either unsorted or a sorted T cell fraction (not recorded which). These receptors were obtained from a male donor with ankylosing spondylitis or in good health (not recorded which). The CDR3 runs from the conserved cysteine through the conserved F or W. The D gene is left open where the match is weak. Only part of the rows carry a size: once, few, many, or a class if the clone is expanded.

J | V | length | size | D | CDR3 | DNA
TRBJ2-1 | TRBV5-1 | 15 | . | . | CASSFEGGSYNEQFF | TGCGCCAGCAGCTTTGAAGGAGGCTCCTACAATGAGCAGTTCTTC
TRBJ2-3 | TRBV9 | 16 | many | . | CASSFAPGLEADTQYF | TGTGCCAGCAGCTTCGCACCGGGGCTAGAGGCAGATACGCAGTATTTT
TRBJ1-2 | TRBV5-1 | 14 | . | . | CASSLRSPRDGYTF | TGCGCCAGCAGCTTGAGGTCACCTAGGGACGGCTACACCTTC
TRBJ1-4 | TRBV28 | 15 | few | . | CASGSDHKTNEKLFF | TGTGCCAGCGGGTCCGATCATAAAACTAATGAAAAACTGTTTTTT
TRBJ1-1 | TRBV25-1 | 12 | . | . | CASSVLNTEAFF | TGTGCCAGCAGTGTGTTGAACACTGAAGCTTTCTTT
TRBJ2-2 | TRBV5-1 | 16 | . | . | CASSLDQRVNTGELFF | TGCGCCAGCAGCTTGGACCAGCGGGTGAACACCGGGGAGCTGTTTTTT
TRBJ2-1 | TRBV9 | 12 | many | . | CASSVGYNEQFF | TGTGCCAGCAGCGTCGGATACAATGAGCAGTTCTTC
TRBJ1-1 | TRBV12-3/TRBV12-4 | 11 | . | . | CASSLEGIAFF | TGTGCCAGCAGTTTAGAAGGGATTGCTTTCTTT
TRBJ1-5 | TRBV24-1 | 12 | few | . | CATSDFGPLQHF | TGTGCCACCAGTGATTTCGGTCCTCTCCAGCATTTT
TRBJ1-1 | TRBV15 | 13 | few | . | CATSRDIMTEAFF | TGTGCCACCAGCAGAGATATAATGACTGAAGCTTTCTTT
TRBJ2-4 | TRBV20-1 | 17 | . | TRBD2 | CSARGTSGGVAKNIQYF | TGCAGTGCTAGGGGGACTAGCGGGGGCGTAGCCAAAAACATTCAGTACTTC
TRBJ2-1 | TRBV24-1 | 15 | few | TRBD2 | CATSEGLAGDNEQFF | TGTGCCACCAGTGAAGGACTAGCGGGAGACAATGAGCAGTTCTTC
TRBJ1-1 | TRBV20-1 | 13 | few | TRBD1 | CSAREDRYTEAFF | TGCAGTGCTAGAGAGGACAGGTACACTGAAGCTTTCTTT
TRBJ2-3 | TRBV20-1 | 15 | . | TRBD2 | CSALWGGSSSDTQYF | TGCAGTGCCCTCTGGGGCGGGAGTTCCTCAGATACGCAGTATTTT
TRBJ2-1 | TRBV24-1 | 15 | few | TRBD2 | CATSDSSGRANEQFF | TGTGCCACCAGTGACAGTAGCGGGAGGGCCAATGAGCAGTTCTTC
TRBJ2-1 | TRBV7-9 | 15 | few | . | CASSIQGNRHNEQFF | TGTGCCAGCAGCATCCAGGGTAATAGGCACAATGAGCAGTTCTTC
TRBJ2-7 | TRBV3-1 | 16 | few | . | CASSQVRVARVYEQYF | TGTGCCAGCAGCCAAGTGCGGGTAGCGAGGGTTTACGAGCAGTACTTC
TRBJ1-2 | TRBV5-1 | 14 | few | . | CASSAATQGVGYTF | TGCGCCAGCAGCGCCGCGACACAGGGAGTTGGCTACACCTTC
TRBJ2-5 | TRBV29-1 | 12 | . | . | CSVGWTQETQYF | TGCAGCGTCGGGTGGACACAAGAGACCCAGTACTTC
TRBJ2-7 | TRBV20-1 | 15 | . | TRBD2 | CSAITGLAGSYEQYF | TGCAGTGCTATTACGGGACTAGCGGGTTCCTACGAGCAGTACTTC
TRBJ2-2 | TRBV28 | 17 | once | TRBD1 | CASRDRGNLPNTGELFF | TGTGCCAGCCGGGACAGGGGCAACCTACCGAACACCGGGGAGCTGTTTTTT
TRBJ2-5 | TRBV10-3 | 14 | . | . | CAISESEAKETQYF | TGTGCCATCAGTGAGTCGGAGGCAAAAGAGACCCAGTACTTC
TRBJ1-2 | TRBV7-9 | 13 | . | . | CASSYQGDYGYTF | TGTGCCAGCAGCTACCAGGGCGACTATGGCTACACCTTC
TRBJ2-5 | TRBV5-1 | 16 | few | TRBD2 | CASSLVRAGGQETQYF | TGCGCCAGCAGCTTGGTGCGAGCGGGAGGCCAAGAGACCCAGTACTTC
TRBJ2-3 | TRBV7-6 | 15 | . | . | CASSYRDWPTDTQYF | TGTGCCAGCAGCTATAGGGACTGGCCCACAGATACGCAGTATTTT
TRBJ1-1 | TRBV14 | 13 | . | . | CASSLWGATEAFF | TGTGCCAGCAGCCTATGGGGGGCGACTGAAGCTTTCTTT
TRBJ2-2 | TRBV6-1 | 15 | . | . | CASSRGRRTPGELFF | TGTGCCAGCAGCCGGGGACGACGAACGCCCGGGGAGCTGTTTTTT
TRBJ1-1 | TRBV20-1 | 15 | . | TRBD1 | CSAKIGGGRVTEAFF | TGCAGTGCTAAGATAGGGGGCGGGCGAGTCACTGAAGCTTTCTTT
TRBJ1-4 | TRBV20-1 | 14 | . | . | CSAEAPQINEKLFF | TGCAGTGCTGAGGCCCCGCAAATTAATGAAAAACTGTTTTTT
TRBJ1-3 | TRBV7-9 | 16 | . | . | CASSLKGISVGNTIYF | TGTGCCAGCAGCTTAAAGGGGATCTCTGTCGGAAACACCATATATTTT
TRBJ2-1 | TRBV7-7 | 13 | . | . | CASSSPGANEQFF | TGTGCCAGCAGCTCCCCAGGAGCGAATGAGCAGTTCTTC
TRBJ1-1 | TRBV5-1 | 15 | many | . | CASSLTGSTNTEAFF | TGCGCCAGCAGCTTGACAGGTTCGACGAACACTGAAGCTTTCTTT
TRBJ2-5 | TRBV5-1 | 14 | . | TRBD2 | CASAPGLAVETQYF | TGCGCCAGCGCCCCGGGACTAGCGGTGGAGACCCAGTACTTC
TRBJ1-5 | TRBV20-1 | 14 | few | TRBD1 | CSALTGTVNQPQHF | TGCAGTGCATTGACAGGGACGGTCAATCAGCCCCAGCATTTT
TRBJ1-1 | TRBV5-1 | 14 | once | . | CASSLVSINTEAFF | TGCGCCAGCAGCTTGGTATCTATTAACACTGAAGCTTTCTTT
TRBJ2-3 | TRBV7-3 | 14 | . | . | CASSLYPDTDTQYF | TGTGCCAGCAGCTTATATCCGGACACAGATACGCAGTATTTT
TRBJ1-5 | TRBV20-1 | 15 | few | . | CSARDSPSSNQPQHF | TGCAGTGCTAGAGATTCCCCAAGTAGCAATCAGCCCCAGCATTTT
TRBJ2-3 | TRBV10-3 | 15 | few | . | CAISESLSSTDTQYF | TGTGCCATCAGTGAGTCCCTCTCCTCCACAGATACGCAGTATTTT
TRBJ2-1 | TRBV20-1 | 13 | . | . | CSAEGFRYNEQFF | TGCAGTGCTGAGGGGTTCAGATACAATGAGCAGTTCTTC
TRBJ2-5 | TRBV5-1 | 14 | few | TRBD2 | CASSPGTTKETQYF | TGCGCCAGCAGCCCCGGGACTACCAAAGAGACCCAGTACTTC
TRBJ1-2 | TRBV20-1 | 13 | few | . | CSARADSYYGYTF | TGCAGTGCTAGGGCCGACAGTTACTATGGCTACACCTTC
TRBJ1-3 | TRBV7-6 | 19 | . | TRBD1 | CASSFRGVGDVRSGNTIYF | TGTGCCAGCAGCTTCAGGGGGGTCGGGGACGTTCGCTCTGGAAACACCATATATTTT
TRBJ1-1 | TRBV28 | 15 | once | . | CASSSWKFTNTEAFF | TGTGCCAGCAGCTCCTGGAAATTTACGAACACTGAAGCTTTCTTT
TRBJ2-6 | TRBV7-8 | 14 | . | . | CASRFFSGANVLTF | TGTGCCAGCCGCTTTTTCTCTGGGGCCAACGTCCTGACTTTC
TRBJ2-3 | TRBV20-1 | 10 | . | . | CSASLYTQYF | TGCAGTGCTAGTCTGTATACGCAGTATTTT
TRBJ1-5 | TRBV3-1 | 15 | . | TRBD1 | CASSLGPGGHQPQHF | TGTGCCAGCTCGTTGGGGCCAGGGGGCCATCAGCCCCAGCATTTT
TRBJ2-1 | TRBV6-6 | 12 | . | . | CASSLIDLEQFF | TGTGCCAGCAGTTTAATAGATCTTGAGCAGTTCTTC
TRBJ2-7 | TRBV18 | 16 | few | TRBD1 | CASSPLGLQGFHEQYF | TGTGCCAGCTCACCACTGGGCCTACAGGGGTTCCACGAGCAGTACTTC